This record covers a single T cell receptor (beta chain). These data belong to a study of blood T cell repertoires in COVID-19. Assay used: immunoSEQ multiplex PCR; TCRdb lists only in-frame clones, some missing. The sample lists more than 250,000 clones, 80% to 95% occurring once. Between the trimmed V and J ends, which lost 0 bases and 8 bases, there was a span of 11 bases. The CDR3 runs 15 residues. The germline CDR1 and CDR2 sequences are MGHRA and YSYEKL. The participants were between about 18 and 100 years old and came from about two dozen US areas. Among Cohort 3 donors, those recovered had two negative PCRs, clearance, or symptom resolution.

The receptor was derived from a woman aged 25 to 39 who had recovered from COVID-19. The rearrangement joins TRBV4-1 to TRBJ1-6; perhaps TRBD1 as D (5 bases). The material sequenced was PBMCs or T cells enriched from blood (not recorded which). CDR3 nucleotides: TGCGCCAGCAGCCAAGAGGGGGGGATGGATTCACCCCTCCACTTT. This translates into CASSQEGGMDSPLHF.